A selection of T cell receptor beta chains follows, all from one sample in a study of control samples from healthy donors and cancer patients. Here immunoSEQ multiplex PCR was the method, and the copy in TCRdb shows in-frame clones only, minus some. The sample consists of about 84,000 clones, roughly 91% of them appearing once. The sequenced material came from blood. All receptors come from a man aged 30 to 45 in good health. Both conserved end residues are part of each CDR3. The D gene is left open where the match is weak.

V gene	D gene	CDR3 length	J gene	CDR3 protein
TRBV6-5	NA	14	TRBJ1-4	CASSLRPAGEKLFF
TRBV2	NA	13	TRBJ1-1	CARAVEVNTEAFF
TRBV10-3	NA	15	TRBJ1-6	CAISERGLVNSPLHF
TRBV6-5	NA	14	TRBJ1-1	CASSFPGQLGEAFF
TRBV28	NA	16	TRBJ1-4	CASAPRTLRDYEKLFF
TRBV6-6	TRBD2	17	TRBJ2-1	CASSRTSGTDSYNEQFF
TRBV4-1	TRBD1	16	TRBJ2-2	CASSQEGGPASGELFF
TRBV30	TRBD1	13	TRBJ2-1	CASRTGGYNEQFF
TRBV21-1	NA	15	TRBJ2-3	CASRNRTRVADTQYF
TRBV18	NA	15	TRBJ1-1	CASSPYDRRQNEAFF
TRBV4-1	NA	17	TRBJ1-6	CASSQEQGRRYNSPLHF
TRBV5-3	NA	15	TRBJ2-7	CARSLAGTETYEQYF
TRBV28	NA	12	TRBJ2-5	CASRQKGETQYF
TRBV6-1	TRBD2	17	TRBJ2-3	CASSEIASGGASDTQYF
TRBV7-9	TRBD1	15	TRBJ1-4	CASSLVGTGVEKLFF
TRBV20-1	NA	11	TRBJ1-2	CSALEDYGYTF
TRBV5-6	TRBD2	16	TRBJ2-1	CASSFTSGSAYNEQFF
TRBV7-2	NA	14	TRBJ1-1	CASSPYQGFAEAFF
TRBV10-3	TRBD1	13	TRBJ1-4	CAISGDSTNKLFF
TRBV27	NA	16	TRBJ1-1	CASSLEGRGVVAEAFF
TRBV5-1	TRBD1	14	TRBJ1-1	CASSDTGGTTEAFF
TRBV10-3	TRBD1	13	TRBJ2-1	CATGQEPLNEQFF
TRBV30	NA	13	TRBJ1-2	CAWSYRTNYGYTF
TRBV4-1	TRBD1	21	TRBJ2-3	CASSQDSIGTWGTGGTDTQYF
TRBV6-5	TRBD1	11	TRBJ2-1	CATRGYNEQFF
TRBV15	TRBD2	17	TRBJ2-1	CATSRALLAGGPNEQFF